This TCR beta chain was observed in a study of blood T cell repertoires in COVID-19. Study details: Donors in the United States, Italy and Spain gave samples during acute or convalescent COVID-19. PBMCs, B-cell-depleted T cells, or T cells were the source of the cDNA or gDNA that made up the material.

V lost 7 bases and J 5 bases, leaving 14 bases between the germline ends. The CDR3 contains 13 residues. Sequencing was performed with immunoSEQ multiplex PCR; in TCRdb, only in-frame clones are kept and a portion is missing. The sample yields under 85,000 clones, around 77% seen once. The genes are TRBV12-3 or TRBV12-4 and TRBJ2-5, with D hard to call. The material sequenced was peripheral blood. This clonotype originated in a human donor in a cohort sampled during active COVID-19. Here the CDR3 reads CASTPRSGETQYF. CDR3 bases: TGTGCCAGCACCCCTAGGAGTGGGGAGACCCAGTACTTC.